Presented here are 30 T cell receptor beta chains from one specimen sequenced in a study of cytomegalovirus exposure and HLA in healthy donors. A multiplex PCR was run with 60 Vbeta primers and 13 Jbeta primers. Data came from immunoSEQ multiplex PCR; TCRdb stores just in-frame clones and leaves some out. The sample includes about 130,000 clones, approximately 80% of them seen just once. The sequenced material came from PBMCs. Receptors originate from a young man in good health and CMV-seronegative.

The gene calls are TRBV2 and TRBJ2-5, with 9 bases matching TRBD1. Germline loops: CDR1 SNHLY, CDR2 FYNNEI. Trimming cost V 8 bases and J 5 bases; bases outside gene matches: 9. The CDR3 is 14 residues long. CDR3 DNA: TGTGCCAGCGGTTGGACAGGGGTTGTGGAGACCCAGTACTTC. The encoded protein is CASGWTGVVETQYF.

DNA of the CDR3: TGCGCCAGCAGGGGACAGGGTGAGGGTCAGCCCCAGCATTTT. Translation: CASRGQGEGQPQHF. The chain carries TRBV4-1 and TRBJ1-5; 9 nucleotides agree with TRBD1. V lost 6 bases to trimming and J lost 6 bases; unmatched junction nucleotides: 6. The CDR3 sequence is 14 residues long. Germline V gene data show CDR1 as MGHRA and CDR2 as YSYEKL.

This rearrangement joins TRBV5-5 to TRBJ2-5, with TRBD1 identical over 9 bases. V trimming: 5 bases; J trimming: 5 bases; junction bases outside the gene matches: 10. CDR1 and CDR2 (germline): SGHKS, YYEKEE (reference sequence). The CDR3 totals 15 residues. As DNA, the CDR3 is TGTGCCAGCAGTTCGGGACAGGGACGGTGGGAGACCCAGTACTTC. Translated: CASSSGQGRWETQYF.

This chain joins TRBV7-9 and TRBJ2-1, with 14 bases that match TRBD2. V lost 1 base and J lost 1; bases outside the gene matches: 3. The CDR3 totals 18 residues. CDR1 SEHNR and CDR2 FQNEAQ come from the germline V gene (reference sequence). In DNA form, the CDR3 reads TGTGCCAGCAGCTTAGATGGGACTAGCGGGAGTTCCTACAATGAGCAGTTCTTC. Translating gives CASSLDGTSGSSYNEQFF.

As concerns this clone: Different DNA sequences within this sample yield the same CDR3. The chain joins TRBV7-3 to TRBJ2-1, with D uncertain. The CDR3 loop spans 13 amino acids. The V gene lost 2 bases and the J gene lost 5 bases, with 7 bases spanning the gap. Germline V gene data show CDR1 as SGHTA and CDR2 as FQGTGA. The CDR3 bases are TGTGCCAGCAGCTTAGATAGCAACAATGAGCAGTTCTTC. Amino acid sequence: CASSLDSNNEQFF. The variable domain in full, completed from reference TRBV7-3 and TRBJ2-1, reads GAGVSQTPSNKVTEKGKYVELRCDPISGHTALYWYRQSLGQGPEFLIYFQGTGAADDSGLPNDRFFAVRPEGSVSTLKIQRTERGDSAVYLCASSLDSNNEQFFGPGTRLTVL.

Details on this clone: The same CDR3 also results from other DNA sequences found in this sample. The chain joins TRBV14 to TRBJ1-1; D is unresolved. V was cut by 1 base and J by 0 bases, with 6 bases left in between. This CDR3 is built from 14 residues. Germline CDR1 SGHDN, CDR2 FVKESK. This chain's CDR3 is CASSQGALNTEAFF. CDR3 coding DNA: TGTGCCAGCAGCCAAGGGGCCCTGAACACTGAAGCTTTCTTT.

The CDR3 coding sequence is TGTGCCAGCAGCCTATCACAGGGTGCAGATACGCAGTATTTT. Translated, it gives CASSLSQGADTQYF. The rearrangement uses TRBV7-9 and TRBJ2-3; D perhaps matches TRBD1 (6 bases). Germline CDR1 and CDR2: SEHNR and FQNEAQ (reference sequence). CDR3 length: 14 residues. The ends were cut back, 5 bases at V and 4 bases at J, with 13 bases in the middle.

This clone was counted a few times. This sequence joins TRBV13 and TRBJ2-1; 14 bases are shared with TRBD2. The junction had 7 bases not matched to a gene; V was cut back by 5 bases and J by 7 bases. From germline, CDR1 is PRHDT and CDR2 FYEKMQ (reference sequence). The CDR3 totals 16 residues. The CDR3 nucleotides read TGTGCCAGCAGCCTACGGACTAGCGGGAGGAGAAATGAGCAGTTCTTC. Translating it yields CASSLRTSGRRNEQFF.

CDR3 sequence: CASSRGTNEETQYF. The DNA for the CDR3 is TGTGCCAGCAGCCGAGGGACTAACGAGGAGACCCAGTACTTC. The rearrangement links TRBV14 to TRBJ2-5, with 7 bases identical to TRBD2. Per the germline V gene, CDR1 is SGHDN and CDR2 is FVKESK. The CDR3 runs 14 residues. The J segment lost 5 bases and the V segment lost 4 bases, leaving 7 bases of the junction unmatched.

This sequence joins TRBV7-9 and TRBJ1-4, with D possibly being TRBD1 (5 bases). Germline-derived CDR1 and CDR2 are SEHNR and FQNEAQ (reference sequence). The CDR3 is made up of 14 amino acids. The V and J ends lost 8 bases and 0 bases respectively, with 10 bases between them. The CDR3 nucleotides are TGTGCCAGCGTGGACAAAGCAACTAATGAAAAACTGTTTTTT. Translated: CASVDKATNEKLFF.

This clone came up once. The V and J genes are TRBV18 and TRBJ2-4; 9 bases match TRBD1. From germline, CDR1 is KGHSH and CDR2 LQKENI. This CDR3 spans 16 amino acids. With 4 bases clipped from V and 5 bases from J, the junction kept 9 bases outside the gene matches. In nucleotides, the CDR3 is TGTGCCAGCTCACGAGGACAGGGGAGGCTTCAAAACATTCAGTACTTC. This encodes CASSRGQGRLQNIQYF.

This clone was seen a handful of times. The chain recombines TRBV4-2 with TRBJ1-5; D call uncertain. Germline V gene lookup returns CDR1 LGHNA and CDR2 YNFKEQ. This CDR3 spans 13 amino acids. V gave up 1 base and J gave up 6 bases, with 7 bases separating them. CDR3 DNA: TGTGCCAGCAGCCAAGCCCTTAGTCAGCCCCAGCATTTT. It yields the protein CASSQALSQPQHF.

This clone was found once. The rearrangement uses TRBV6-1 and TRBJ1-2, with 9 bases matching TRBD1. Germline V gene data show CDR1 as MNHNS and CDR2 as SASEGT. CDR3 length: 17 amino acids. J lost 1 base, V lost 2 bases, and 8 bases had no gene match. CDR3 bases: TGTGCCAGCAGTGAAAGGAGACAGGGGGACTTTAACTATGGCTACACCTTC. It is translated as CASSERRQGDFNYGYTF.

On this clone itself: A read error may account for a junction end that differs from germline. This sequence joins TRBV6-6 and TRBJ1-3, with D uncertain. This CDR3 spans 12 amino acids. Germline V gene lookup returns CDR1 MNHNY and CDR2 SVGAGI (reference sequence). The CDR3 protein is CASSYSGNTVYF. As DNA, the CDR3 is TGTGCCAGCAGTTACAGCGGAAACACCGTATATTTT.

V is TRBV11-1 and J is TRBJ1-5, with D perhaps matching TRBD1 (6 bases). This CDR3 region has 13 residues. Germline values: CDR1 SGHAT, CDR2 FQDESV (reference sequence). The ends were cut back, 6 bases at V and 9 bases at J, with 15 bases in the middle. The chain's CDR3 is CASSQGPNRPQHF. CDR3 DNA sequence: TGTGCCAGCAGTCAGGGGCCGAACCGGCCCCAGCATTTT.

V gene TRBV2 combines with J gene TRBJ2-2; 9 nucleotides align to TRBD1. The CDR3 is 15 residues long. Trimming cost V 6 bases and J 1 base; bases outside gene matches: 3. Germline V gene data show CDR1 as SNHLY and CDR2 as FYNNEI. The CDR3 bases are TGTGCCAGCAGCTGGACAGGGGAGAACACCGGGGAGCTGTTTTTT. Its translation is CASSWTGENTGELFF.

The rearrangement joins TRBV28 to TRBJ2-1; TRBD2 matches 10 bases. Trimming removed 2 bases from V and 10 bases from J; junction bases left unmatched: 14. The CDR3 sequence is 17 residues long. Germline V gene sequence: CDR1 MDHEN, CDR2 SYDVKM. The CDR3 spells CASSLRSAGGVVREQFF. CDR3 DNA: TGTGCCAGCAGTTTACGTTCAGCGGGAGGGGTGGTTAGGGAGCAGTTCTTC. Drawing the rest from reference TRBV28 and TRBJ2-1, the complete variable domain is DVKVTQSSRYLVKRTGEKVFLECVQDMDHENMFWYRQDPGLGLRLIYFSYDVKMKEKGDIPEGYSVSREKKERFSLILESASTNQTSMYLCASSLRSAGGVVREQFFGPGTRLTVL.

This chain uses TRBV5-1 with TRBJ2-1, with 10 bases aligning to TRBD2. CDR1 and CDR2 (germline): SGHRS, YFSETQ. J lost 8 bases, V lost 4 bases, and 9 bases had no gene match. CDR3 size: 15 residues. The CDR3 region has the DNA TGCGCCAGCAGCCCTAGCGGGAGTCCAACCTATGAGCAGTTCTTC. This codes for CASSPSGSPTYEQFF.

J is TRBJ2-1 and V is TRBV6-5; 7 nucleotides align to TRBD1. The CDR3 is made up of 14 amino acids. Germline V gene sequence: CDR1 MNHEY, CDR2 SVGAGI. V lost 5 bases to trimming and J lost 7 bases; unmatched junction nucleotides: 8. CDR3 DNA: TGTGCCAGCAGTGCACCAGGGGGTACGAATGAGCAGTTCTTC. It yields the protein CASSAPGGTNEQFF.

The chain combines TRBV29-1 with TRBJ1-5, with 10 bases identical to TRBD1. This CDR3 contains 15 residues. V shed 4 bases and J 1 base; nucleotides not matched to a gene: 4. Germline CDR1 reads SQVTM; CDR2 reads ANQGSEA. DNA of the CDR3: TGCAGCGTTGCCGGGACAGGGGACAGCAATCAGCCCCAGCATTTT. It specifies CSVAGTGDSNQPQHF.

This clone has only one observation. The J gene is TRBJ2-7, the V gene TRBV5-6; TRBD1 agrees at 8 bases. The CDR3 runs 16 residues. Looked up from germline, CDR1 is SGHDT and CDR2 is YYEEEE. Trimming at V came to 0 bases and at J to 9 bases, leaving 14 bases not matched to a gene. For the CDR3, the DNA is TGTGCCAGCAGCTTGGGTATTAGGACAGGGTCTAGCGTGCAGTACTTC. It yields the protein CASSLGIRTGSSVQYF.

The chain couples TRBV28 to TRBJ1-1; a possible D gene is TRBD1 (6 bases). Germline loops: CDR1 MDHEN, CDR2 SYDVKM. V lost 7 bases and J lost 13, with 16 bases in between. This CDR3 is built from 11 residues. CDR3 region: CASTPGQGIFF. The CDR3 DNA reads TGTGCCAGCACTCCGGGGCAGGGGATTTTCTTT.

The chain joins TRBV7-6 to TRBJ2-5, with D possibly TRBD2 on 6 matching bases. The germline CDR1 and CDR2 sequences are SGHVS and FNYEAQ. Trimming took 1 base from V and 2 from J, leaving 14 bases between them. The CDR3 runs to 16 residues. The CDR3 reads CASSLGGVLVQETQYF. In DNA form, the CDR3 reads TGTGCCAGCAGCTTAGGCGGGGTATTAGTACAAGAGACCCAGTACTTC.

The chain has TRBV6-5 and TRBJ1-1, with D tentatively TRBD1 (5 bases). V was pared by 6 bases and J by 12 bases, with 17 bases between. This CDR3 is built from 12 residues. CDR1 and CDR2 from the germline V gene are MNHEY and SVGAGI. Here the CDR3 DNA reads TGTGCCAGCAGCCAACTCAGGGATAAGACTTTCTTT. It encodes CASSQLRDKTFF.

CDR3 residues: CASSLARTGTRSYEQYF. The DNA of the CDR3 is TGTGCCAGCAGCTTAGCACGGACAGGCACCCGTTCCTACGAGCAGTACTTC. This sequence joins TRBV7-9 and TRBJ2-7; 7 nucleotides match TRBD1. CDR3 length equals 17 residues. Unmatched junction bases numbered 9, after V lost 0 bases and J lost 1 base. From germline, CDR1 is SEHNR and CDR2 FQNEAQ (reference sequence).

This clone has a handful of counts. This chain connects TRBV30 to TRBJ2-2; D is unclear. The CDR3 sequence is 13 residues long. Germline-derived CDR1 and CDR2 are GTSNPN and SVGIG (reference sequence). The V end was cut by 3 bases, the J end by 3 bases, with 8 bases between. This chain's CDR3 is CAWRDWDTGELFF. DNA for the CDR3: TGTGCCTGGAGAGACTGGGACACCGGGGAGCTGTTTTTT.

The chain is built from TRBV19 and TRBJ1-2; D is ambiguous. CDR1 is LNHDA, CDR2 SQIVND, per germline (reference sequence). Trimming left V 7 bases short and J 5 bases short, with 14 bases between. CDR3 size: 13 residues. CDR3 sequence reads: CASNPGFPYGYTF. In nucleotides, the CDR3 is TGTGCCAGTAATCCCGGGTTCCCATATGGCTACACCTTC.

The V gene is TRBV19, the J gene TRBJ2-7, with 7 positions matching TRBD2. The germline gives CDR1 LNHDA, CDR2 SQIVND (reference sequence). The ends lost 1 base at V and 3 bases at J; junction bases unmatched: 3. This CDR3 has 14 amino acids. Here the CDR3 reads CASSIAGLRYEQYF. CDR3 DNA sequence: TGTGCCAGTAGTATAGCGGGACTACGCTACGAGCAGTACTTC.

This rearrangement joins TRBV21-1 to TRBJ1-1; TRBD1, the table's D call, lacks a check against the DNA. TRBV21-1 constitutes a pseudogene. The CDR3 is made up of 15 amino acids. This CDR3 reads CASSKGSRGPNEAFF. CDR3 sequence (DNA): TGTGCCAGCAGCAAAGGTTCCAGGGGGCCTAATGAAGCTTTCTTT.

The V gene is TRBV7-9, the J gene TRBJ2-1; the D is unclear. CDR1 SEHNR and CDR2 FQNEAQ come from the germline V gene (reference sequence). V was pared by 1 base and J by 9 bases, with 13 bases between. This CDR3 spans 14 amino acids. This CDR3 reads CASSLEGGRSEQFF. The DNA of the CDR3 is TGTGCCAGCAGCTTAGAAGGCGGCCGAAGTGAGCAGTTCTTC.